These 32 T cell receptor beta chains were sequenced from one sample in a study of cytomegalovirus exposure and HLA in healthy donors. With 60 Vbeta and 13 Jbeta primers, the PCR was carried out. Repertoires were generated with immunoSEQ multiplex PCR, while TCRdb's copy carries only in-frame clones and drops some. This sample's clone table lists 100,000 to 150,000 clones. Sequencing was carried out using PBMCs. All receptors derive from a man aged 25 to 40 in good health and CMV-seronegative.

The chain combines TRBV28 with TRBJ1-3, with D possibly being TRBD1 (5 bases). The V gene lost 5 bases and the J gene lost 3 bases, with 14 bases spanning the gap. Germline CDR1 reads MDHEN; CDR2 reads SYDVKM. The CDR3 runs to 15 residues. The CDR3 is CASSDRLRGGNTIYF. CDR3 nucleotides: TGTGCCAGCAGTGATCGGTTAAGGGGTGGAAACACCATATATTTT.

The chain uses TRBV25-1 and TRBJ2-1; no definite D call. CDR3 length: 13 amino acids. The V end lost 0 bases, the J end lost 15 bases, and 15 bases lay between the germline ends. Germline lookup yields CDR1 MGHDK and CDR2 SYGVNS. The CDR3 region has the DNA TGTGCCAGCAGTGAATATGGCGGAGCCCCTACGTTCTTC. Translation: CASSEYGGAPTFF.

J is TRBJ2-2 and V is TRBV27, with D possibly being TRBD2 (6 bases). The germline V gene encodes CDR1 MNHEY and CDR2 SMNVEV (reference sequence). The CDR3 totals 13 residues. V dropped 3 bases and J dropped 5 bases, with 7 bases sitting between them. CDR3 amino acids: CASSFRGTGELFF. The CDR3 nucleotides are TGTGCCAGCAGTTTCCGGGGGACCGGGGAGCTGTTTTTT.

The chain joins TRBV28 to TRBJ1-1, with a weak D call TRBD1 (5 bases). The germline CDR1 and CDR2 sequences are MDHEN and SYDVKM. This CDR3 comprises 14 residues. V was cut by 4 bases and J by 7 bases, with 16 bases left in between. CDR3 amino acids: CASSSTTQAFEAFF. The DNA of the CDR3 is TGTGCCAGCAGTTCTACGACACAGGCTTTTGAAGCTTTCTTT.

The chain combines TRBV4-2 with TRBJ1-5; D is possibly TRBD1 (5 bases). V was clipped by 4 bases and J by 0 bases, with 13 bases between them. Germline V CDR1 and CDR2: LGHNA, YNFKEQ. The CDR3 sequence is 16 residues long. CDR3 nucleotide sequence: TGTGCCAGCAGCCCGGGGGTAGGGGCTAGCAATCAGCCCCAGCATTTT. Translation gives CASSPGVGASNQPQHF.

V and J are TRBV11-3 and TRBJ2-3, with D unclear. Germline-derived CDR1 and CDR2 are SGHNT and YENEEA. The CDR3 has 13 residues. V lost 3 bases and J lost 6, with 10 bases in between. CDR3 in amino acids: CASSFTVLDTQYF. The CDR3 DNA is TGTGCCAGCAGCTTTACAGTACTCGATACGCAGTATTTT.

The chain has TRBV5-1 and TRBJ2-2, with TRBD1 as a possible D gene (6 bases). The CDR3 has 14 residues. Germline assignment: CDR1 SGHRS and CDR2 YFSETQ. The V end was cut by 4 bases, the J end by 5 bases, with 12 bases between. The CDR3 loop reads CASSQEQGTGELFF. The CDR3 DNA reads TGCGCCAGCAGCCAAGAACAGGGTACCGGGGAGCTGTTTTTT.

The chain employs TRBV5-1 and TRBJ2-5, with D possibly matching TRBD2 (6 bases). V lost 4 bases and J lost 5, with 18 bases in between. Per germline, CDR1 SGHRS and CDR2 YFSETQ. This CDR3 has 15 amino acids. The CDR3 reads CASSAGPREVETQYF. The CDR3 DNA is TGCGCCAGCAGCGCGGGACCCAGGGAAGTGGAGACCCAGTACTTC.

V and J are TRBV27 and TRBJ1-1; no firm D call. The germline gives CDR1 MNHEY, CDR2 SMNVEV (reference sequence). The CDR3 has 14 amino acids. V was cut by 0 bases and J by 5 bases, with 10 bases left in between. CDR3 region: CASSLSTGDTEAFF. For the CDR3, the DNA is TGTGCCAGCAGTTTATCGACCGGGGATACTGAAGCTTTCTTT.

The J gene is TRBJ2-3, the V gene TRBV5-1; TRBD1 matches 8 bases. J gave up 4 bases and V 4 bases, and 8 bases lay outside the gene matches. The CDR3 has 15 amino acids. CDR1 and CDR2 (germline): SGHRS, YFSETQ. The CDR3 coding sequence is TGCGCCAGCAGCCCCATGGCAGGGGGCGCAGATACGCAGTATTTT. It specifies CASSPMAGGADTQYF.

This sequence joins TRBV19 and TRBJ1-1; D is uncertain. The CDR3 sequence is 13 residues long. The V and J ends lost 5 bases and 0 bases respectively, with 7 bases between them. Looked up from germline, CDR1 is LNHDA and CDR2 is SQIVND (reference sequence). The CDR3 spells CASSVTVNTEAFF. The CDR3 DNA is TGTGCCAGTAGTGTTACAGTGAACACTGAAGCTTTCTTT. Supplemented by reference TRBV19 and TRBJ1-1, the full variable domain reads DGGITQSPKYLFRKEGQNVTLSCEQNLNHDAMYWYRQDPGQGLRLIYYSQIVNDFQKGDIAEGYSVSREKKESFPLTVTSAQKNPTAFYLCASSVTVNTEAFFGQGTRLTVV.

The chain joins TRBV18 to TRBJ2-4; 7 nucleotides match TRBD1. The CDR3 length is 20 residues. CDR1 and CDR2 (germline): KGHSH, LQKENI. Unmatched junction bases numbered 14, after V lost 0 bases and J lost 0 bases. The CDR3 loop reads CASSPPEADRSLLAKNIQYF. The DNA of the CDR3 is TGTGCCAGCTCACCACCGGAGGCGGACAGGAGTCTTCTAGCCAAAAACATTCAGTACTTC.

As for this clone: Additional DNA sequences in this sample encode the identical CDR3. The V gene is TRBV6-5, the J gene TRBJ1-5; D gene unclear. Trimming took off 2 bases at V and 7 bases at J, with 6 bases between the two ends. Germline CDR1 reads MNHEY; CDR2 reads SVGAGI. The CDR3 runs 12 residues. In nucleotides, the CDR3 is TGTGCCAGCAGTTACCCGGGACAGCCCCAGCATTTT. It specifies CASSYPGQPQHF.

The rearrangement joins TRBV11-3 to TRBJ1-1, with D perhaps matching TRBD1 (5 bases). The germline V gene has CDR1 SGHNT and CDR2 YENEEA. The CDR3 extends over 13 amino acids. Trimming left V 4 bases short and J 5 bases short, with 11 bases between. The CDR3 sequence: CASSSVGGTEAFF. The CDR3 bases are TGTGCCAGCAGCTCTGTTGGGGGGACTGAAGCTTTCTTT.

The V call is TRBV19, the J call TRBJ2-5, with a tentative D call TRBD1 (5 bases). V was trimmed by 3 bases and J by 7 bases, leaving 15 bases between them. The length of the CDR3 is 14 residues. Germline V CDR1 and CDR2: LNHDA, SQIVND (reference sequence). The CDR3 sequence: CASSMGQGVGTQYF. CDR3 sequence (DNA): TGTGCCAGTAGTATGGGCCAGGGCGTCGGGACCCAGTACTTC. Full variable domain (outside the CDR3, taken from reference TRBV19 and TRBJ2-5): DGGITQSPKYLFRKEGQNVTLSCEQNLNHDAMYWYRQDPGQGLRLIYYSQIVNDFQKGDIAEGYSVSREKKESFPLTVTSAQKNPTAFYLCASSMGQGVGTQYFGPGTRLLVL.

V is TRBV7-6 and J is TRBJ1-1; 8 positions match TRBD1. CDR3 length: 13 residues. V was clipped by 5 bases and J by 7 bases; unmatched bases: 6. Germline CDR1 and CDR2: SGHVS and FNYEAQ. The CDR3 here is CASSLTGGREAFF. As DNA, the CDR3 is TGTGCCAGCAGCCTAACAGGGGGGCGTGAAGCTTTCTTT.

V is TRBV30 and J is TRBJ1-1; 7 nucleotides line up with TRBD1. V trimming: 2 bases; J trimming: 3 bases; junction bases outside the gene matches: 3. This CDR3 has 13 residues. The germline CDR1 and CDR2 sequences are GTSNPN and SVGIG (reference sequence). The CDR3 here is CAWSRQGYTEAFF. The CDR3 DNA reads as TGTGCCTGGAGTCGACAGGGCTACACTGAAGCTTTCTTT.

This chain joins TRBV2 and TRBJ2-1; tentative D call: TRBD2 (6 bases). The CDR3 covers 14 residues. In germline, CDR1 is SNHLY, CDR2 FYNNEI. V gave up 5 bases and J gave up 5 bases, with 13 bases separating them. The DNA for the CDR3 is TGTGCCAGCAGTCCTCGACTAGTCAACAATGAGCAGTTCTTC. It specifies CASSPRLVNNEQFF.

The V gene is TRBV14, the J gene TRBJ2-7; D ambiguous. Trimming pared 1 base from V and 4 bases from J, leaving 14 bases between. Germline loops: CDR1 SGHDN, CDR2 FVKESK. The CDR3 spans 15 residues. Written as DNA, the CDR3 is TGTGCCAGCAGCCAAGGCGCCACTATTGTTTACGAGCAGTACTTC. Translating gives CASSQGATIVYEQYF.

The chain couples TRBV15 to TRBJ1-5; D gene ambiguous. This CDR3 region has 18 residues. V lost 0 bases, J lost 0 bases, and 15 bases lay in between. The germline V gene has CDR1 LNHNV and CDR2 YYDKDF (reference sequence). This CDR3 is CATSRDRMWQYSNQPQHF. The CDR3, as DNA: TGTGCCACCAGCAGAGATCGTATGTGGCAGTATAGCAATCAGCCCCAGCATTTT.

The V and J genes are TRBV29-1 and TRBJ2-2, with D hard to call. Germline V gives CDR1 SQVTM, CDR2 ANQGSEA. Trimming cost V 7 bases and J 3 bases, with 12 bases left between them. The CDR3 has 13 amino acids. The CDR3 reads CSAATDDTGELFF. The CDR3 DNA sequence: TGCAGCGCCGCCACAGATGACACCGGGGAGCTGTTTTTT.

This rearrangement joins TRBV7-2 to TRBJ2-1; 12 positions match TRBD2. The CDR3 consists of 14 residues. Germline CDR1 SGHTA, CDR2 FQGNSA. V dropped 0 bases and J dropped 13; count of bases not matched to a gene: 4. In nucleotides, the CDR3 is TGTGCCAGCAGCTTAGCCCGACTAGCGGGAGCACAGTTCTTC. It yields the protein CASSLARLAGAQFF.

V gene TRBV11-2 combines with J gene TRBJ2-5, with D perhaps matching TRBD2 (5 bases). TRBJ2-7 explains the end of the DNA better; the J call may be wrong. The CDR3 extends over 13 amino acids. Per germline, CDR1 SGHAT and CDR2 FQNNGV. The CDR3 sequence: CASSSRSGYEQYF. The CDR3 DNA sequence: TGTGCCAGCAGCTCGCGATCGGGGTACGAGCAGTACTTC.

The rearrangement joins TRBV5-4 to TRBJ2-1; 13 nucleotides match TRBD2. V was clipped by 4 bases and J by 5 bases; unmatched bases: 9. CDR3 size: 17 residues. The germline CDR1 and CDR2 sequences are SGHNT and YYREEE (reference sequence). The DNA for the CDR3 is TGTGCCAGCAGCCCAAAACTAGCGGGAGGGCCCCACAATGAGCAGTTCTTC. Translated, it gives CASSPKLAGGPHNEQFF.

This chain joins TRBV18 and TRBJ2-1, with 12 bases aligning to TRBD2. Unmatched junction bases numbered 12, after V lost 3 bases and J lost 9 bases. The CDR3 contains 17 residues. Germline loops: CDR1 KGHSH, CDR2 LQKENI. The CDR3 region is CASSPPGLAGPNTEQFF. The CDR3 nucleotides are TGTGCCAGCTCACCTCCTGGACTAGCGGGACCGAACACTGAGCAGTTCTTC.

V gene TRBV30 combines with J gene TRBJ2-5; weak D call: TRBD2 (5 bases). The J call is doubtful: the DNA matches TRBJ2-7 better. The CDR3 loop spans 13 amino acids. Germline V gene sequence: CDR1 GTSNPN, CDR2 SVGIG (reference sequence). CDR3 residues: CAWSVDGIHEQYF. DNA for the CDR3: TGTGCCTGGAGTGTAGACGGGATACACGAGCAGTACTTC.

This sequence joins TRBV7-9 and TRBJ1-3; 10 bases fit TRBD1. From germline, CDR1 is SEHNR and CDR2 FQNEAQ (reference sequence). The CDR3 runs to 16 residues. V gave up 5 bases and J gave up 3 bases; unmatched junction bases: 7. The CDR3 DNA reads as TGTGCCAGCAGCGGAGGGACAGGGGTAGGTGGAAACACCATATATTTT. It encodes CASSGGTGVGGNTIYF.

The rearrangement uses TRBV19 and TRBJ2-7; 7 positions agree with TRBD1. The CDR3 length is 13 residues. V was clipped by 7 bases and J by 0 bases; unmatched bases: 3. Germline V lookup: CDR1 LNHDA, CDR2 SQIVND (reference sequence). The CDR3 spells CASKNRGSYEQYF. For the CDR3, the DNA is TGTGCCAGTAAAAACAGGGGCTCCTACGAGCAGTACTTC.

CDR3 protein: CASSLGTANSPLHF. CDR3 DNA sequence: TGCGCCAGCAGCTTGGGGACAGCCAATTCACCCCTCCACTTT. The V and J genes are TRBV5-1 and TRBJ1-6; TRBD1 might be the D (6 bases). The V end lost 0 bases, the J end lost 7 bases, and 8 bases lay between the germline ends. Germline CDR1 SGHRS, CDR2 YFSETQ. This CDR3 has 14 amino acids.

Note on this clone: Other DNA sequences in this sample translate to the same CDR3. V usage is TRBV29-1 and J usage is TRBJ2-5, with D possibly being TRBD1 (5 bases). The CDR3 is made up of 12 amino acids. CDR1 is SQVTM, CDR2 ANQGSEA, per germline. Trimming cost V 4 bases and J 5 bases, with 11 bases left between them. This chain's CDR3 is CSVGGQGETQYF. In nucleotides, the CDR3 is TGCAGCGTTGGAGGCCAGGGCGAGACCCAGTACTTC.

The chain employs TRBV6-1 and TRBJ2-7; 7 bases map to TRBD2. V was clipped by 3 bases and J by 5 bases; unmatched bases: 7. Germline-derived CDR1 and CDR2 are MNHNS and SASEGT. The CDR3 loop spans 14 amino acids. The CDR3 protein is CASSDWEGLDEQYF. CDR3 DNA: TGTGCCAGCAGTGATTGGGAGGGCCTCGACGAGCAGTACTTC.

Notes on this clone: Other DNA sequences within the sample encode an identical CDR3. The chain has TRBV18 and TRBJ1-1; TRBD1 might be the D (6 bases). V gave up 3 bases and J gave up 1 base, with 15 bases separating them. Germline CDR1 is KGHSH and CDR2 is LQKENI. The CDR3 loop spans 16 amino acids. In DNA form, the CDR3 reads TGTGCCAGCTCACCGCTGCCGGGACAACCGAACACTGAAGCTTTCTTT. It is translated as CASSPLPGQPNTEAFF.